This T cell receptor beta chain was recovered during a study of cytomegalovirus exposure and HLA in healthy donors. This CDR3 contains 13 residues. Germline loops: CDR1 GTSNPN, CDR2 SVGIG (reference sequence). V dropped 2 bases and J dropped 4 bases, with 9 bases sitting between them. The PCR contained 60 Vbeta and 13 Jbeta primers. TCRdb's copy holds only in-frame clones and misses some; the assay was immunoSEQ multiplex PCR. This sample carries 45,000 to 75,000 clones, around 70% of them seen once, and the ten largest clones take roughly 19%. This clone occurred a few times. V gene TRBV30 combines with J gene TRBJ1-5, with D perhaps matching TRBD1 (5 bases). The clonotype comes from a woman aged 55 to 70 in good health and CMV-seropositive. Sequenced: PBMCs. The CDR3 loop reads CAWSTKGNQPQHF. The CDR3 nucleotides are TGTGCCTGGAGTACGAAGGGGAATCAGCCCCAGCATTTT.